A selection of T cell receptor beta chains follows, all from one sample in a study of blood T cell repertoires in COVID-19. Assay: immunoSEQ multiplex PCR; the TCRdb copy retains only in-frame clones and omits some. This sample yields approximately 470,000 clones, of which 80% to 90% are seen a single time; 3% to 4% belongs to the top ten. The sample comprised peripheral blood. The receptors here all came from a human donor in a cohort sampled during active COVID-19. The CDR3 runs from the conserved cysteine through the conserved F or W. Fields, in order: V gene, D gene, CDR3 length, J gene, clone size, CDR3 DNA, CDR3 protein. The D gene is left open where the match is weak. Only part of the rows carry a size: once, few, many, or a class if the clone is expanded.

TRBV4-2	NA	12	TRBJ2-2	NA	TGTGCCAGCGGGGGGTTGTCCGGGGAGCTGTTTTTT	CASGGLSGELFF
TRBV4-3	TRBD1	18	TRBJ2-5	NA	TGCGCCAGCAGCCAAGATTTTCGACGGACAGGGGTGGGAGAGACCCAGTACTTC	CASSQDFRRTGVGETQYF
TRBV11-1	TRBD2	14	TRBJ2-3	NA	TGTGCCAGCAGCCCACTAGCGCCCACAGATACGCAGTATTTT	CASSPLAPTDTQYF
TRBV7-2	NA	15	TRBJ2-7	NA	TGTGCCAGCAGCTTAGGAGGTAGCGTAGCCTACGAGCAGTACTTC	CASSLGGSVAYEQYF
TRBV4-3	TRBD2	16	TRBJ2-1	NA	TGCGCCAGCAGCCAAGAGGGGGGACTAGGGCGCAATGAGCAGTTCTTC	CASSQEGGLGRNEQFF
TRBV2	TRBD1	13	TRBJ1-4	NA	TGTGCCAGTCACCAGGGGGCAGGGGAAAAACTGTTTTTT	CASHQGAGEKLFF
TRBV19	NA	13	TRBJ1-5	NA	TGTGCCAGTTCCAGACAGGAGAATCAGCCCCAGCATTTT	CASSRQENQPQHF
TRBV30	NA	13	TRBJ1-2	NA	TGTGCCTGGAGTGTAAAACAGAACTATGGCTACACCTTC	CAWSVKQNYGYTF
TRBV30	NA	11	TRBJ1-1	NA	TGTGCCTGGAGGAGAGGCACTGAAGCTTTCTTT	CAWRRGTEAFF
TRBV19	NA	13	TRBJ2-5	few	TGTGCCAGTAGACGACAGCACGAAGAGACCCAGTACTTC	CASRRQHEETQYF
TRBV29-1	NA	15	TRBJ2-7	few	TGCAGCGTTGTCCCCTCATCGACAGCCTCCTACGAGCAGTACTTC	CSVVPSSTASYEQYF
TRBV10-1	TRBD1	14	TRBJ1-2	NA	TGCGCCAGCAGTGGAGACAGGGACTCAGGTGGCTACACCTTC	CASSGDRDSGGYTF
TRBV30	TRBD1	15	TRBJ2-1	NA	TGTGCCTGGATAGGGACAGGGGGCTTGATAGATGAGCAGTTCTTC	CAWIGTGGLIDEQFF
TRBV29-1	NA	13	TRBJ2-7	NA	TGCAGCGCTCTAGGGGTTTCCTCCTACGAGCAGTACTTC	CSALGVSSYEQYF
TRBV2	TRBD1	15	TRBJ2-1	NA	TGTGCCAGCAGGGATGACAGGGGTGCCTACAATGAGCAGTTCTTC	CASRDDRGAYNEQFF
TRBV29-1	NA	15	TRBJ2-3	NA	TGCAGCGTTGTTATCGCGGCGGGCCCCCCAGATACGCAGTATTTT	CSVVIAAGPPDTQYF
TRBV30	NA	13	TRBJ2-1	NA	TGTGCCTGGAGTGCGACTGCTAACAATGAGCAGTTCTTC	CAWSATANNEQFF
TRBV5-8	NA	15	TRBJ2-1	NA	TGTGCCAGCAGCTCACCCGGGGACTTGTTCAATGAGCAGTTCTTC	CASSSPGDLFNEQFF
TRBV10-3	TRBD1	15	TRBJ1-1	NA	TGTGCCATCAGCGACTCGGGACAGAGGAACACTGAAGCTTTCTTT	CAISDSGQRNTEAFF
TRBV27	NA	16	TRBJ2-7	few	TGTGCCAGCACCCCATCTTCGGGGTATAGCTCCTACGAGCAGTACTTC	CASTPSSGYSSYEQYF
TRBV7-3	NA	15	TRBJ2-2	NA	TGTGCCAGCAGCTTAAGCCGAGGAGGAACCGGGGAGCTGTTTTTT	CASSLSRGGTGELFF
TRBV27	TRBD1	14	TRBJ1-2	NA	TGTGCCAGCAGTTTCGTAGGGGGCGACTATGGCTACACCTTC	CASSFVGGDYGYTF
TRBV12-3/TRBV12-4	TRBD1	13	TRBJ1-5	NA	TGTGCCAGCAGGGGACAGCAAAATCAGCCCCAGCATTTT	CASRGQQNQPQHF
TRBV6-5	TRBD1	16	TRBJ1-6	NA	TGTGCCAGCAGTTACCTGCCCAGGGGGCGGAATTCACCCCTCCACTTT	CASSYLPRGRNSPLHF
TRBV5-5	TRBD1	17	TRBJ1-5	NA	TGTGCCAGCAGCTTGTTTGTCGGAGGGGGCCCCAATCAGCCCCAGCATTTT	CASSLFVGGGPNQPQHF